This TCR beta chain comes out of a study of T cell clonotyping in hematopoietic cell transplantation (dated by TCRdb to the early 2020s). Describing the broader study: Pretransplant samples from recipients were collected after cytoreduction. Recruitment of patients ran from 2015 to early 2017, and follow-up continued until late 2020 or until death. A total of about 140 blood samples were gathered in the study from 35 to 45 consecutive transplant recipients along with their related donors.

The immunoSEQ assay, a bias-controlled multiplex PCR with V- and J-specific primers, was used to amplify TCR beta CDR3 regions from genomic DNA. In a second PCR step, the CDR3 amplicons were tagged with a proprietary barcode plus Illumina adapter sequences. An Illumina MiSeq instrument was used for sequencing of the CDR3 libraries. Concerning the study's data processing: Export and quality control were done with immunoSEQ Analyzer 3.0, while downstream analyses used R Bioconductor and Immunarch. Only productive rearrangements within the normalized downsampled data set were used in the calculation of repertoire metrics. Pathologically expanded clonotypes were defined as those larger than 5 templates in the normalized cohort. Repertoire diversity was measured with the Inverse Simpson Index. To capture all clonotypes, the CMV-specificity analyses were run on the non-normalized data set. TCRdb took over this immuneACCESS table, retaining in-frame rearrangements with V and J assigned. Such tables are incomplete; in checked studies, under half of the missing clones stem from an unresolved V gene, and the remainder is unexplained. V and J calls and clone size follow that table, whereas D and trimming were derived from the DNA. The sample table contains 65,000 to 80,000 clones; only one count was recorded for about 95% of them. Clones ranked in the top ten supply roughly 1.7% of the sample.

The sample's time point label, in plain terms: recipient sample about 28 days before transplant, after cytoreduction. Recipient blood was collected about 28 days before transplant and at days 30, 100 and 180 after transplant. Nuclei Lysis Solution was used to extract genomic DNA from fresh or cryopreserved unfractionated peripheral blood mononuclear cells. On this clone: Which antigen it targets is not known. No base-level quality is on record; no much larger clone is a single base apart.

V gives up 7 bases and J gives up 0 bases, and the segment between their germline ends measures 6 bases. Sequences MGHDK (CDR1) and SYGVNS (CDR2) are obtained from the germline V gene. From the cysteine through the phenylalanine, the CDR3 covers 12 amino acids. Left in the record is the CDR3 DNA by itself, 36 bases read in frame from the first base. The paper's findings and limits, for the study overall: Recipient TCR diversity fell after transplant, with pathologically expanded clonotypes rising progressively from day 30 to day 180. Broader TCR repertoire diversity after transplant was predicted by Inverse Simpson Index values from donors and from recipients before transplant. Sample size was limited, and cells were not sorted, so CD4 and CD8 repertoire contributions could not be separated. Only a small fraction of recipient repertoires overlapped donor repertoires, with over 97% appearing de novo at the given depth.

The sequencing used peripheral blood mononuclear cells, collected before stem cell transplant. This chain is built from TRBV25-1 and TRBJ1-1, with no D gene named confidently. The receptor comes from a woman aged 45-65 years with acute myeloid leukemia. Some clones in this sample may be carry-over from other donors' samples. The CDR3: CASKRVNTEAFF. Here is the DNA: TGTGCCAGCAAGAGGGTGAACACTGAAGCTTTCTTT.